The 9 T cell receptor beta chains reported below all come from one sample, sequenced in a study of T cells in Graves' hyperthyroidism and ophthalmopathy. The source material, RNA transcripts, was used to amplify TCR beta CDR3 regions. The HTBI primer set was used in a first-round RT-PCR of the TCR CDR3. TCRdb re-analysed the multiplex PCR reads in MiXCR, keeping a single row per CDR3 protein. The sample has 350,000 to 450,000 distinct CDR3 sequences; about 15% are singletons. The sample was blood. Receptors were obtained from a woman aged 60-75 years with Graves' hyperthyroidism.

This sequence joins TRBV5-1 and TRBJ1-4, with unresolved D. The CDR3 consists of 14 residues. V lost 0 bases to trimming and J lost 0 bases, with 3 bases between them. CDR1 SGHRS and CDR2 YFSETQ come from the germline V gene. In DNA form, the CDR3 reads TGCGCCAGCAGCTTGGCGCCAACTAATGAAAAACTGTTTTTT. Protein: CASSLAPTNEKLFF.

The sample holds many counts of this clonotype. The CDR3 here is CASSEDRVEETQYF. The CDR3 DNA is TGTGCCAGCTCAGAAGACAGGGTTGAGGAGACCCAGTACTTC. The rearrangement links TRBV18 to TRBJ2-5, with TRBD1 identical over 7 bases. The CDR3 is 14 amino acids. J lost 5 bases, V lost 5 bases, and 8 bases had no gene match. The germline CDR1 and CDR2 sequences are KGHSH and LQKENI.

At least ten counts were recorded for this clonotype. The CDR3 DNA reads TGTGCCACCAGTGACCAAGGACAGATTAGCAATCAGCCCCAGCATTTT. This encodes CATSDQGQISNQPQHF. The rearrangement uses TRBV24-1 and TRBJ1-5; D is perhaps TRBD1 (6 bases). The V and J ends lost 4 bases and 0 bases respectively, with 12 bases between them. This CDR3 spans 16 amino acids. Per the germline V gene, CDR1 is KGHDR and CDR2 is SFDVKD.

Ten or more counts support this clonotype. The chain has TRBV14 and TRBJ2-3; no reliable D call. Trimming left V 3 bases short and J 6 bases short, with 7 bases between. In germline, CDR1 is SGHDN, CDR2 FVKESK. This CDR3 region has 12 residues. The CDR3 DNA is TGTGCCAGCAGCCAGAACGAGGATACGCAGTATTTT. Residues: CASSQNEDTQYF.

There are many counts of this clonotype. V gene TRBV4-2 combines with J gene TRBJ2-1; 7 bases fit TRBD2. CDR1 is LGHNA and CDR2 is YNFKEQ in the germline V gene. This CDR3 has 16 amino acids. V lost 4 bases to trimming and J lost 3 bases; unmatched junction nucleotides: 9. The CDR3 loop is CASSRTLAIDYNEQFF. The CDR3 region has the DNA TGTGCCAGCAGCCGTACACTAGCGATTGACTACAATGAGCAGTTCTTC.

This clonotype was observed a few times. J is TRBJ2-1 and V is TRBV18; D is unclear. Germline V gene sequence: CDR1 KGHSH, CDR2 LQKENI. This CDR3 region has 12 residues. Trimming pared 1 base from V and 8 bases from J, leaving 6 bases between. CDR3 protein: CASSPLKDEQFF. CDR3 coding DNA: TGTGCCAGCTCACCACTTAAGGATGAGCAGTTCTTC.

The V and J genes are TRBV27 and TRBJ2-1, with D perhaps TRBD1 (7 bases). Germline CDR1 reads MNHEY; CDR2 reads SMNVEV (reference sequence). The CDR3 loop spans 13 amino acids. V lost 3 bases to trimming and J lost 5 bases, with 8 bases between them. DNA of the CDR3: TGTGCCAGCAGTTTCAGGGGGGACAATGAGCAGTTCTTC. Encoded protein: CASSFRGDNEQFF.

This clonotype was seen at least ten times. This sequence joins TRBV6-1 and TRBJ2-5; D uncertain. Trimming pared 7 bases from V and 1 base from J, leaving 7 bases between. Germline V lookup: CDR1 MNHNS, CDR2 SASEGT. The CDR3 is made up of 12 amino acids. For the CDR3, the DNA is TGTGCCAGCATGGGCAGCCAAGAGACCCAGTACTTC. Translating gives CASMGSQETQYF.

This clonotype was counted at least ten times. The chain is built from TRBV4-1 and TRBJ1-2; 7 bases are shared with TRBD1. Germline V gene data show CDR1 as MGHRA and CDR2 as YSYEKL. Unmatched junction bases numbered 7, after V lost 4 bases and J lost 2 bases. CDR3 length: 15 amino acids. This CDR3 reads CASSLTEQGNYGYTF. The CDR3 coding sequence is TGCGCCAGCAGCCTTACCGAACAGGGGAACTATGGCTACACCTTC.